This TCR beta chain was captured by sequencing in a study of blood T cell repertoires in COVID-19. Study background: Sample material is recorded as cDNA or gDNA derived from T cells, B-cell-depleted T cells, or PBMCs.

Those who participated ranged in age from roughly 18 to 90 years and resided in 24 US areas. Categorization into cohorts depended on clinical history that participants reported. Two negative PCRs, clearance, or symptom resolution were required of recovered Cohort 3 donors. Germline values: CDR1 SEHNR, CDR2 FQNEAQ (reference sequence). The V and J ends lost 4 bases and 0 bases respectively, with 19 bases between them. This CDR3 is 18 amino acids long. Using immunoSEQ multiplex PCR, the repertoire was profiled, and TCRdb retains in-frame clones only, with some absent. The sample has 250,000 to 350,000 clones; around nine tenths are singletons.

This sequence originates from a man in his sixties who had recovered from COVID-19. The chain joins TRBV7-9 to TRBJ1-5; tentatively, D is TRBD1 (5 bases). Sequenced material: PBMCs or T cells enriched from blood (not recorded which). CDR3 residues: CASSSQHGHGYSNQPQHF. In DNA, the CDR3 is TGTGCCAGCAGCTCACAACACGGACATGGCTATAGCAATCAGCCCCAGCATTTT.